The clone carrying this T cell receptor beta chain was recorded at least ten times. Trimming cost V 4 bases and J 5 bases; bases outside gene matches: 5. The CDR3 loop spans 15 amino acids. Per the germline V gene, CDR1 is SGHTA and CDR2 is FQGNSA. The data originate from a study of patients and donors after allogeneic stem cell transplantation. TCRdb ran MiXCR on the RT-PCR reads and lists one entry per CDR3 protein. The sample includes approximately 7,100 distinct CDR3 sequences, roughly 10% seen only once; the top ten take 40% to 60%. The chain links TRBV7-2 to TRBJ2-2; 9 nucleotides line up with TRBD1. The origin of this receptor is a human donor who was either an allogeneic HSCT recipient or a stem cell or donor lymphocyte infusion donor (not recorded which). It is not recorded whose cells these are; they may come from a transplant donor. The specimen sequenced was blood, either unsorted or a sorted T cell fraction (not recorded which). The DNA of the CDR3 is TGTGCCAGCAGCTGGACAGGGGCTATTACCGGGGAGCTGTTTTTT. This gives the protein CASSWTGAITGELFF.